This T cell receptor (beta chain) was obtained from a study of T cells after yellow fever vaccination. Study context: In the case of low-cell-number fractions, SMART-Seq v4 Ultra Low Input was used for preparation. Study results and caveats: Among all clonotypes, a small share was observed in both CD4 and CD8 compartments.

Points on this clonotype: Its antigen is unknown.

The V and J ends lost 6 bases and 1 base respectively, with 9 bases between them. The CDR3 covers 13 residues. TCRdb used MiXCR to reprocess the 5' RACE reads, holding one entry per CDR3 protein. Of under 700,000 distinct CDR3 sequences in the sample, 17% were seen once. This TCR was recovered from a young man who received the YFV17D yellow fever vaccine. The sample was PBMCs, taken 5 to 6 days after the first yellow fever vaccination. The chain combines TRBV12-3 or TRBV12-4 with TRBJ2-5; D is undetermined. The CDR3 DNA reads as TGTGCCAGCAGATCGGACGGCCAAGAGACCCAGTACTTC. Its protein is CASRSDGQETQYF.